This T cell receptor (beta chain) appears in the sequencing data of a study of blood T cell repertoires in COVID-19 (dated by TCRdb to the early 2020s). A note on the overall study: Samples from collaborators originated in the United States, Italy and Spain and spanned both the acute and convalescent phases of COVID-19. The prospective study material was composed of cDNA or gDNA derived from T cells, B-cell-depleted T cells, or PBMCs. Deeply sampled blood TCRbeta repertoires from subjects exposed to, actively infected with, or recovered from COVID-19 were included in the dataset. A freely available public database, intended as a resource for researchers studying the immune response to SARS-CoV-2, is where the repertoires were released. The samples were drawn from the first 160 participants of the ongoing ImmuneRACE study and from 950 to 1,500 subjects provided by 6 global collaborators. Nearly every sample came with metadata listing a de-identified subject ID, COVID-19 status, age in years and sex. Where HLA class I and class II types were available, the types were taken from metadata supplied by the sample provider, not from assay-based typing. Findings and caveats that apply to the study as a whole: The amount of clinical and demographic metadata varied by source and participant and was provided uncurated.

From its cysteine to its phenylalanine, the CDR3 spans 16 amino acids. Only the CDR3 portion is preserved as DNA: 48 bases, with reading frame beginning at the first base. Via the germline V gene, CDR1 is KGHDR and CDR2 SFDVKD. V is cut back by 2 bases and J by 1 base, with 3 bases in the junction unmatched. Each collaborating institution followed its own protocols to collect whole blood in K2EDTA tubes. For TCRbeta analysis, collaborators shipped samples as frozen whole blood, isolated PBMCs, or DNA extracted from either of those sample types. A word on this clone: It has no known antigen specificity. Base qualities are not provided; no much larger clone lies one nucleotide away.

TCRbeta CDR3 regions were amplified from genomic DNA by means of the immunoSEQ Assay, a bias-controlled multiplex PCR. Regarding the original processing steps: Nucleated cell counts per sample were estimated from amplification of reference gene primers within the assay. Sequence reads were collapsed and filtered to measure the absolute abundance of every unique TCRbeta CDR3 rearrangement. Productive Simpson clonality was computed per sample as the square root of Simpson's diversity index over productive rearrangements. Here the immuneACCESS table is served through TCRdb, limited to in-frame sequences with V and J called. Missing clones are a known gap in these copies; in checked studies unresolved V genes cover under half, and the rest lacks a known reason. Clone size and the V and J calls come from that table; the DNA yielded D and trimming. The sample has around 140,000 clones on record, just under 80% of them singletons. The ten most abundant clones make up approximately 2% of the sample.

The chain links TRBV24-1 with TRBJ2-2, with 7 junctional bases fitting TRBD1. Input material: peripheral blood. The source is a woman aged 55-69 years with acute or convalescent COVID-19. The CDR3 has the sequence CATSDSDRENTGELFF. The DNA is TGTGCCACCAGTGATTCTGACAGGGAGAACACCGGGGAGCTGTTTTTT.